This entry describes one TCR beta chain. Its antigen is currently unknown. The data belong to a study of response to subunit inactivated influenza vaccine. Study-wide points: Authors suggested each seasonal flu vaccination may recruit only limited numbers of new T cells.

TCRdb itself ran the RT-PCR reads through MiXCR, one entry per CDR3 protein. The sample lists 650,000 to 800,000 distinct CDR3 sequences; around 14% were seen once. CDR1 MGHDK and CDR2 SYGVNS come from the germline V gene. Trimming took off 4 bases at V and 2 bases at J, with 12 bases between the two ends. The CDR3 is 14 amino acids. This TCR was sampled from a man between 50 and 59 years old who received an inactivated influenza vaccine. The sample was PBMCs from blood, taken around 14 days before vaccination. The chain employs TRBV25-1 and TRBJ2-7, with D unresolved. CDR3 DNA sequence: TGTGCCAGCAGTGGAAACCTTAAGACCTACGAGCAGTACTTC. Translating gives CASSGNLKTYEQYF.